This T cell receptor beta chain was recovered during a study of blood T cell repertoires in COVID-19. V shed 1 base and J 7 bases; nucleotides not matched to a gene: 8. Germline V CDR1 and CDR2: SGHNT, YYREEE (reference sequence). The CDR3 has 15 residues. Sequenced by immunoSEQ multiplex PCR; TCRdb stores in-frame clones only, minus some. Of 150,000 or so clones in the sample, more than 75% were seen once. The TCR was taken from a woman in her sixties or seventies with COVID-19, enrolled during active disease. Specimen: peripheral blood. The chain uses TRBV5-4 and TRBJ2-7; 10 positions agree with TRBD1. In nucleotides, the CDR3 is TGTGCCAGCAGCTTGTCCGGAAGGGACAGGGGTGAGCAGTACTTC. The encoded protein is CASSLSGRDRGEQYF.